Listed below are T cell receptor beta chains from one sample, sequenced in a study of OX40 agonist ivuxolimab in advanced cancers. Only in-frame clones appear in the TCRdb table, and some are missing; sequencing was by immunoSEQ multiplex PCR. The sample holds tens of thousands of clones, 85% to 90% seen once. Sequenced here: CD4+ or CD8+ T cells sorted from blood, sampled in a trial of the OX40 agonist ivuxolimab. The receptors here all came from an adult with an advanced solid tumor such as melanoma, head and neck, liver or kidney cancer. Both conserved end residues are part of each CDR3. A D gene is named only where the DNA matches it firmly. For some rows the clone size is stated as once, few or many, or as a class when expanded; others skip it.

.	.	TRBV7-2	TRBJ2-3	CASSLESGVRRDTQYF	TGTGCCAGCAGCTTGGAGAGTGGGGTCAGGAGAGATACGCAGTATTTT
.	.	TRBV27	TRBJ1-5	CASKQLGGYSNQPQHF	TGTGCCAGCAAACAGTTGGGGGGCTATAGCAATCAGCCCCAGCATTTT
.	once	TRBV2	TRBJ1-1	CASLHGSMNTEAFF	TGTGCCAGCTTACACGGAAGTATGAACACTGAAGCTTTCTTT
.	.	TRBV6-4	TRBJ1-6	CASSDLNSPLHF	TGTGCCAGCAGTGACTTAAATTCACCCCTCCACTTT
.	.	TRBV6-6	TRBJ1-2	CASRDRQGNYGYTF	TGTGCCAGCAGAGACCGGCAGGGCAACTATGGCTACACCTTC
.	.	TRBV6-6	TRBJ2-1	CASSYGQGGNEQFF	TGTGCCAGCAGTTACGGCCAGGGAGGAAATGAGCAGTTCTTC
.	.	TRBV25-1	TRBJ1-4	CASSDSRDEKLFF	TGTGCCAGCAGTGATTCCAGGGATGAAAAACTGTTTTTT
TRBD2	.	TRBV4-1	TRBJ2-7	CASSQDTREGRFRTYEQYF	TGCGCCAGCAGCCAAGATACACGGGAGGGCCGCTTTAGGACCTACGAGCAGTACTTC
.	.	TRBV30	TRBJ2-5	CAWTYSAQETQYF	TGTGCCTGGACTTACAGTGCCCAAGAGACCCAGTACTTC
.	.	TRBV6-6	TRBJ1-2	CASSYGQPNYGYTF	TGTGCCAGCAGTTACGGACAGCCTAACTATGGCTACACCTTC
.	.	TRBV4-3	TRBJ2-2	CASSRGRAKDTGELFF	TGCGCCAGCAGCCGGGGTAGAGCTAAAGACACCGGGGAGCTGTTTTTT
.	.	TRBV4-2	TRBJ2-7	CASSQEHERAAAYEQYF	TGTGCCAGCAGCCAAGAGCACGAAAGGGCGGCGGCGTACGAGCAGTACTTC
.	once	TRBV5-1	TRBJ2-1	CASSFGQLSSYNEQFF	TGCGCCAGCAGCTTTGGACAGCTAAGCTCCTACAATGAGCAGTTCTTC
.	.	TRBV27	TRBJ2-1	CASSLSPTYNEQFF	TGTGCCAGCAGTTTGAGCCCTACTTACAATGAGCAGTTCTTC
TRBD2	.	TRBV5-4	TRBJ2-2	CASSFSRYSGANTGELFF	TGTGCCAGCAGCTTCTCACGATATAGCGGGGCGAACACCGGGGAGCTGTTTTTT
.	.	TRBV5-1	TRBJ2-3	CASLGGGSTDTQYF	TGCGCCAGCTTGGGGGGCGGGAGCACAGATACGCAGTATTTT
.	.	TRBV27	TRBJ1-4	CASKGFATNEKLFF	TGTGCCAGCAAGGGGTTTGCAACTAATGAAAAACTGTTTTTT
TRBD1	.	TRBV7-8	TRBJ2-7	CASSLDRGDEQYF	TGTGCCAGCAGCCTCGACAGGGGTGACGAGCAGTACTTC
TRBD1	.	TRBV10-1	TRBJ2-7	CASSDGQGDEQYF	TGCGCCAGCAGTGATGGGCAGGGGGACGAGCAGTACTTC
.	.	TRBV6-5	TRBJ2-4	CASSLGVKNIQYF	TGTGCCAGCAGTTTGGGGGTCAAAAACATTCAGTACTTC
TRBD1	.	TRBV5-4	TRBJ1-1	CASSSDLRQGAEAFF	TGTGCCAGCAGCTCTGATTTGCGGCAGGGGGCTGAAGCTTTCTTT
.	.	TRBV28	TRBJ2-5	CASGVGEAETQYF	TGTGCCAGCGGTGTCGGGGAGGCGGAGACCCAGTACTTC
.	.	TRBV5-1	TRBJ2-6	CASSLGGAGANVLTF	TGCGCCAGCAGCTTGGGCGGGGCCGGGGCCAACGTCCTGACTTTC
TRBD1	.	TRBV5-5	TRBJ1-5	CASSGQYNQPQHF	TGTGCCAGTTCGGGACAGTACAATCAGCCCCAGCATTTT
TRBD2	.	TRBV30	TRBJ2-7	CAWAGELGLAGLPYEQYF	TGTGCCTGGGCCGGAGAACTTGGACTAGCGGGGTTACCCTACGAGCAGTACTTC
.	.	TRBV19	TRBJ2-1	CASSIGHYNEQFF	TGTGCCAGTAGTATCGGACACTACAATGAGCAGTTCTTC
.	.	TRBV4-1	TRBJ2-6	CASSQEGGGSSGANVLTF	TGCGCCAGCAGCCAAGAGGGGGGTGGGAGCTCTGGGGCCAACGTCCTGACTTTC
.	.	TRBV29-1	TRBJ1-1	CSVDRQKNTEAFF	TGCAGCGTTGATCGACAGAAGAACACTGAAGCTTTCTTT
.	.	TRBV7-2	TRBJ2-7	CASSILKGGEQYF	TGTGCCAGCAGCATTCTAAAAGGGGGTGAGCAGTACTTC
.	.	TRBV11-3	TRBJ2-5	CASSLNHRQETQYF	TGTGCCAGCAGCTTAAATCACAGACAAGAGACCCAGTACTTC
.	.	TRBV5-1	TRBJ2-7	CASSLRERSHEQYF	TGCGCCAGCAGCTTGCGGGAGCGGTCGCACGAGCAGTACTTC